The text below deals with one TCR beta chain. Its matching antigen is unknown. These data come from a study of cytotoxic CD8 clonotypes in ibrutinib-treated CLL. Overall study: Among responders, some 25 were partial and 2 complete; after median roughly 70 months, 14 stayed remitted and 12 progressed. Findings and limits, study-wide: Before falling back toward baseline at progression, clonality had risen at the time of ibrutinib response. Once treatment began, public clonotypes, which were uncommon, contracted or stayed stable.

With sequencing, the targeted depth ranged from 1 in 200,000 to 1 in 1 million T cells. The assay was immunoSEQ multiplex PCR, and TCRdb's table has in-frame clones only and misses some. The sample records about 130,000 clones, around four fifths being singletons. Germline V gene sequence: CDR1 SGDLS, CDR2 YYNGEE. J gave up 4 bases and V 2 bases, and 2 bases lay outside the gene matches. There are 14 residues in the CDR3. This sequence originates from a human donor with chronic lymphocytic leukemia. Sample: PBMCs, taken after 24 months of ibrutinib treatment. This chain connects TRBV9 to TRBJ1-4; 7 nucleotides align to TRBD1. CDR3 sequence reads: CASSVGQSNEKLFF. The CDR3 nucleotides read TGTGCCAGCAGCGTGGGACAGAGTAATGAAAAACTGTTTTTT.